This section outlines one T cell receptor beta chain sequence together with its context. What it binds is not known. TCRdb's table, derived via immunoSEQ multiplex PCR, lists solely in-frame clones and lacks some. The repertoire holds tens of thousands of clones, 88% seen once, with around 0.3% in the top ten. These data are taken from a study of OX40 agonist ivuxolimab in advanced cancers. At the level of the study: Dose-escalation patients had hepatocellular carcinoma, melanoma, renal cell or head and neck cancer. Notes on the study in general: Among T cells, CD8+ cells averaged more expanded clones than CD4+ cells. Expanded peripheral T cell antigen specificity was not determined. Partial responders treated at 0.1-3.0 mg/kg exhibited clonal expansion among the lowest measured.

The germline V gene encodes CDR1 SGHTA and CDR2 FQGNSA. The CDR3 sequence is 14 residues long. V shed 2 bases and J shed 5 bases, with 12 bases lying between them. J is TRBJ2-5 and V is TRBV7-2; D possibly corresponds to TRBD2 (5 bases). This material consisted of CD4+ or CD8+ T cells sorted from blood, taken in a trial of the OX40 agonist ivuxolimab. The source of this sequence is an adult with an advanced solid tumor such as melanoma, head and neck, liver or kidney cancer. The CDR3 region is CASSLSPSRETQYF. CDR3 DNA sequence: TGTGCCAGCAGCTTAAGTCCTAGCAGGGAGACCCAGTACTTC. Complete variable domain (other parts from reference TRBV7-2 and TRBJ2-5): GAGVSQSPSNKVTEKGKDVELRCDPISGHTALYWYRQSLGQGLEFLIYFQGNSAPDKSGLPSDRFSAERTGGSVSTLTIQRTQQEDSAVYLCASSLSPSRETQYFGPGTRLLVL.